Following are 27 T cell receptor beta chains from one sample sequenced in a study of T cells after yellow fever vaccination. TCRdb processed the 5' RACE reads anew with MiXCR; each CDR3 protein has one entry. This repertoire shows under 250,000 distinct CDR3 sequences, 3.2% found once; its top ten account for under 3.5%. The input for sequencing was CD4+ T cells sorted from PBMCs, taken 10 days after the yellow fever booster vaccination. The receptors stem from a young man who received the YFV17D yellow fever vaccine.

The table lists this clonotype with a few counts. The chain joins TRBV25-1 to TRBJ1-6; a possible D gene is TRBD1 (6 bases). The germline V gene encodes CDR1 MGHDK and CDR2 SYGVNS. V lost 2 bases to trimming and J lost 12 bases, with 14 bases between them. The CDR3 covers 14 residues. The CDR3 bases are TGTGCCAGCAGTGAAGCGGGGACAACGAAACCCCTCCACTTT. Translated: CASSEAGTTKPLHF.

The V and J genes are TRBV4-2 and TRBJ1-1; possible D gene TRBD1, 6 bases. Germline V lookup: CDR1 LGHNA, CDR2 YNFKEQ. The CDR3 covers 13 residues. Trimming took 3 bases from V and 6 from J, leaving 11 bases between them. The CDR3 here is CASSHDRLSEAFF. The CDR3 DNA sequence: TGTGCCAGCAGCCATGACAGGCTCTCTGAAGCTTTCTTT.

The sample holds many counts of this clonotype. The gene calls are TRBV7-2 and TRBJ1-1; 7 positions agree with TRBD1. There are 14 residues in the CDR3. The germline CDR1 and CDR2 sequences are SGHTA and FQGNSA. With V trimmed by 5 bases and J by 4 bases, 7 bases remained unmatched. In nucleotides, the CDR3 is TGTGCCAGCAGCCGATTGACAGGGCGCACTGAAGCTTTCTTT. It yields the protein CASSRLTGRTEAFF.

This clonotype was counted a few times. The genes are TRBV20-1 and TRBJ2-7; TRBD1 aligns across 7 bases. Germline V CDR1 and CDR2: DFQATT, SNEGSKA (reference sequence). The CDR3 extends over 15 amino acids. The V segment lost 0 bases and the J segment 2 bases; nucleotides outside the gene matches: 7. CDR3 protein: CSARDGTDSTYEQYV. The CDR3 bases are TGCAGTGCTAGAGATGGGACAGACTCTACCTACGAGCAGTACGTC.

This clonotype was detected many times. One junction end disagrees with the germline gene, perhaps due to a read error. The CDR3 protein is CASNYESGGDSPLHF. CDR3 coding DNA: TGTGCCAGCAATTACGAGTCAGGGGGCGATTCACCCCTCCACTTT. V usage is TRBV6-5 and J usage is TRBJ1-6, with TRBD1 identical over 8 bases. The CDR3 covers 15 residues. Germline CDR1 and CDR2: MNHEY and SVGAGI.

This clonotype has just a few counts. The rearrangement links TRBV4-3 to TRBJ2-4, with TRBD1 matching over 11 bases. V shed 4 bases, J shed 8 bases, and the junction held 7 bases outside the gene matches. Germline V CDR1 and CDR2: LGHNA, YSLEER. The CDR3 spans 15 residues. The chain's CDR3 is CASSRGQGAWDIQYF. In DNA form, the CDR3 reads TGCGCCAGCAGCCGAGGACAGGGGGCATGGGACATTCAGTACTTC.

This clonotype has at least ten counts. The J gene is TRBJ1-4, the V gene TRBV5-1; D uncertain. Trimming shortened V by 3 bases and J by 7 bases, and 13 bases separated the two germline ends. CDR3 length equals 14 residues. Germline CDR1 reads SGHRS; CDR2 reads YFSETQ. The CDR3 protein is CASSSRTPPEKLFF. Here the CDR3 DNA reads TGCGCCAGCAGCTCAAGGACCCCGCCTGAAAAACTGTTTTTT.

The V call is TRBV3-1, the J call TRBJ2-2; D is undetermined. Trimming cost V 3 bases and J 7 bases, with 9 bases left between them. The CDR3 extends over 13 amino acids. Per the germline V gene, CDR1 is LGHDT and CDR2 is YNNKEL (reference sequence). This chain's CDR3 is CASSHQWSGELFF. The DNA for the CDR3 is TGTGCCAGCAGCCATCAGTGGAGCGGGGAGCTGTTTTTT.

The table lists this clonotype with many counts. J is TRBJ2-3 and V is TRBV4-2; D tentatively fits TRBD1 or TRBD2 (5 bases each). Germline CDR1 LGHNA, CDR2 YNFKEQ. V gave up 1 base and J gave up 9 bases, with 17 bases separating them. The CDR3 covers 15 residues. CDR3 bases: TGTGCCAGCAGCCAAGTTGAGCAGGGAGAAGGCACGCAGTATTTT. Translated: CASSQVEQGEGTQYF.

This clonotype occurred many times. V usage is TRBV5-1 and J usage is TRBJ2-7; the match to TRBD2 covers 14 bases. Germline V lookup: CDR1 SGHRS, CDR2 YFSETQ. The V gene end was trimmed by 4 bases and the J gene end by 4 bases; junction bases not matched to a gene: 4. The CDR3 totals 15 residues. This chain's CDR3 is CASSLTSGGAYEQYF. For the CDR3, the DNA is TGCGCCAGCAGCCTGACTAGCGGGGGGGCTTACGAGCAGTACTTC.

This clonotype was seen a handful of times. The rearrangement uses TRBV2 and TRBJ1-4; D is perhaps TRBD1 (6 bases). The CDR3 contains 15 residues. The germline V gene has CDR1 SNHLY and CDR2 FYNNEI. The V and J ends lost 7 bases and 1 base respectively, with 13 bases between them. CDR3 amino acids: CASMKQGLTNEKLFF. CDR3 nucleotides: TGTGCCAGCATGAAACAGGGATTAACTAATGAAAAACTGTTTTTT.

The chain employs TRBV20-1 and TRBJ1-1; D is perhaps TRBD1 (6 bases). Trimming removed 1 base at V and 3 bases at J, with 9 bases between. The CDR3 sequence is 13 residues long. The V gene's germline CDR1 is DFQATT and CDR2 SNEGSKA (reference sequence). CDR3 loop: CSARGTVDTEAFF. Written as DNA, the CDR3 is TGCAGTGCTAGAGGGACAGTCGACACTGAAGCTTTCTTT.

In its sample, this clonotype was seen many times. V and J are TRBV28 and TRBJ1-6, with 10 bases identical to TRBD1. There are 14 residues in the CDR3. V shed 3 bases and J 10 bases; nucleotides not matched to a gene: 3. Germline V CDR1 and CDR2: MDHEN, SYDVKM. The CDR3 region has the DNA TGTGCCAGCAGTTTCTCGACAGGGGGCTCACCCCTCCACTTT. Protein sequence: CASSFSTGGSPLHF. The complete variable domain, with remaining parts taken from reference TRBV28 and TRBJ1-6, reads DVKVTQSSRYLVKRTGEKVFLECVQDMDHENMFWYRQDPGLGLRLIYFSYDVKMKEKGDIPEGYSVSREKKERFSLILESASTNQTSMYLCASSFSTGGSPLHFGNGTRLTVT.

J is TRBJ1-2 and V is TRBV5-4; 7 bases match TRBD1. Trimming removed 2 bases from V and 8 bases from J; junction bases left unmatched: 9. The CDR3 is 14 residues long. Germline V gene sequence: CDR1 SGHNT, CDR2 YYREEE (reference sequence). The CDR3 region has the DNA TGTGCCAGCAGCTTAAGGGACCCAGGGGGAGGCTACACCTTC. It yields the protein CASSLRDPGGGYTF.

There are many counts of this clonotype. The chain has TRBV7-2 and TRBJ2-5; TRBD2 matches 11 bases. Germline V gives CDR1 SGHTA, CDR2 FQGNSA. The V segment lost 3 bases and the J segment 5 bases; nucleotides outside the gene matches: 8. The CDR3 is 16 residues long. CDR3 sequence (DNA): TGTGCCAGCAGCTTCCAACTAGCGGGGGATAGGGAGACCCAGTACTTC. This sequence encodes CASSFQLAGDRETQYF.

This clonotype was seen repeatedly, ten times or more. The chain couples TRBV2 to TRBJ2-1, with D unresolved. V was pared by 3 bases and J by 6 bases, with 9 bases between. Germline values: CDR1 SNHLY, CDR2 FYNNEI. CDR3 size: 13 residues. CDR3 in DNA: TGTGCCAGCAGTGAGCTAGGTGGCAATGAGCAGTTCTTC. This encodes CASSELGGNEQFF.

In its sample, this clonotype was seen many times. This chain links TRBV29-1 with TRBJ2-2, with 7 bases lining up with TRBD2. Germline V gene sequence: CDR1 SQVTM, CDR2 ANQGSEA. The trim removed 4 bases at V and 7 bases at J, leaving 3 bases unmatched. The CDR3 totals 12 residues. The CDR3 loop is CSVARGDGELFF. In nucleotides, the CDR3 is TGCAGCGTTGCCCGGGGGGACGGGGAGCTGTTTTTT.

This clonotype has more than one count but fewer than ten. This chain joins TRBV6-6 and TRBJ1-2, with 8 bases aligning to TRBD1. Losses at the gene ends were 9 bases for V and 6 bases for J; bases not matched to a gene: 9. The CDR3 runs to 13 residues. CDR1 is MNHNY, CDR2 SVGAGI, per germline (reference sequence). The CDR3 bases are TGTGCCAGTGCCTATGGACAGGGCCATGGCTACACCTTC. Translated, it gives CASAYGQGHGYTF.

This clonotype was observed at least ten times. J is TRBJ2-7 and V is TRBV6-1; 10 bases fit TRBD2. CDR1 is MNHNS and CDR2 is SASEGT in the germline V gene. The CDR3 runs to 14 residues. V lost 2 bases and J lost 3; bases outside the gene matches: 1. This CDR3 reads CASSERLAGYEQYF. Written as DNA, the CDR3 is TGTGCCAGCAGTGAAAGACTAGCGGGCTACGAGCAGTACTTC.

This clonotype was observed a handful of times. The J gene is TRBJ1-5, the V gene TRBV18; D unresolved. The CDR3 sequence is 17 residues long. Per the germline V gene, CDR1 is KGHSH and CDR2 is LQKENI. Trimming took off 6 bases at V and 2 bases at J, with 20 bases between the two ends. CDR3 residues: CASSETWAAAGNQPQHF. DNA for the CDR3: TGTGCCAGCTCGGAAACTTGGGCTGCGGCGGGCAATCAGCCCCAGCATTTT.

This clonotype was seen repeatedly, ten times or more. This chain links TRBV20-1 with TRBJ1-2, with D possibly being TRBD1 (5 bases). The CDR3 totals 18 residues. With 6 bases removed from V and 7 bases from J, the gap between germline ends came to 33 bases. Germline CDR1 DFQATT, CDR2 SNEGSKA (reference sequence). The CDR3 DNA reads as TGCAGTGCGTCCAGGGACGCCCGGGGAGTCCACCGGGGGAGTGGCTACACCTTC. Translating gives CSASRDARGVHRGSGYTF.

This clonotype was observed at least ten times. This chain connects TRBV5-6 to TRBJ1-2, with D hard to call. CDR1 is SGHDT, CDR2 YYEEEE, per germline. V lost 4 bases and J 5 bases, leaving 6 bases between the germline ends. The CDR3 extends over 11 amino acids. The CDR3 here is CASSLRYGYTF. Here the CDR3 DNA reads TGTGCCAGCAGCCTAAGATATGGCTACACCTTC.

This rearrangement joins TRBV4-2 to TRBJ2-7; D perhaps matches TRBD2 (5 bases). Germline V gene data show CDR1 as LGHNA and CDR2 as YNFKEQ. V was shortened by 0 bases and J by 2 bases, with 20 bases between the two germline ends. This CDR3 is built from 18 residues. The CDR3 coding sequence is TGTGCCAGCAGCCAAGATCCGAGTCTGGGCGGGCGGCCCTACGAGCAGTACGTC. It codes for CASSQDPSLGGRPYEQYV.

There are many counts of this clonotype. The V call is TRBV11-2, the J call TRBJ1-1, with unresolved D. The germline CDR1 and CDR2 sequences are SGHAT and FQNNGV. The CDR3 is 14 amino acids. Trimming shortened V by 8 bases and J by 1 base, and 14 bases separated the two germline ends. CDR3 in amino acids: CASPAGGPNTEAFF. CDR3 nucleotide sequence: TGTGCCAGCCCCGCTGGTGGCCCGAACACTGAAGCTTTCTTT.

This clonotype was observed a few times. This chain joins TRBV24-1 and TRBJ2-3; D possibly matches TRBD1 or TRBD2 (5 bases each). This CDR3 has 14 amino acids. Deletions cut 8 bases from V and 4 bases from J, with 15 bases between. Germline V CDR1 and CDR2: KGHDR, SFDVKD. The chain's CDR3 is CATTDPGTADTQYF. The CDR3 bases are TGTGCCACCACCGATCCGGGGACCGCAGATACGCAGTATTTT.

This rearrangement joins TRBV5-1 to TRBJ2-2, with 7 bases fitting TRBD1. After removal of 4 bases from V and 6 bases from J, the junction contained 6 bases not matched to a gene. This CDR3 has 14 residues. Per the germline V gene, CDR1 is SGHRS and CDR2 is YFSETQ. CDR3 amino acids: CASSLTGDPGELFF. CDR3 coding DNA: TGCGCCAGCAGCCTCACAGGGGATCCCGGGGAGCTGTTTTTT. Looking up the rest from reference TRBV5-1 and TRBJ2-2 gives the full variable domain: KAGVTQTPRYLIKTRGQQVTLSCSPISGHRSVSWYQQTPGQGLQFLFEYFSETQRNKGNFPGRFSGRQFSNSRSEMNVSTLELGDSALYLCASSLTGDPGELFFGEGSRLTVL.

This clonotype has at least ten counts. The genes are TRBV3-1 and TRBJ1-1; D is unresolved. This CDR3 has 15 amino acids. Between the trimmed V and J ends, which lost 1 base and 1 base, there was a span of 10 bases. The V gene's germline CDR1 is LGHDT and CDR2 YNNKEL (reference sequence). DNA of the CDR3: TGTGCCAGCAGCCAAGGAGTTTTCGGGAACACTGAAGCTTTCTTT. It yields the protein CASSQGVFGNTEAFF.